This paragraph reports one T cell receptor beta chain. The junction and the germline gene differ at one end; a read error may be behind it. The V gene's germline CDR1 is SGHAT and CDR2 FQDESV (reference sequence). The CDR3 spans 13 residues. This record belongs to a study of tumor-infiltrating lymphocytes in primary liver carcinoma. Germline DNA was extracted alongside blood RNA, which was obtained from unsorted whole blood. Making TCR beta cDNA involved around 520 ng total RNA and a constant-region primer. Library construction for TCR beta comprised three nested multiplex PCR rounds performed with slightly modified ARM-PCR. Each of the first two PCR rounds ran approximately 9 cycles with TRBV1-TRBV30 forward and C-beta reverse primers. TCRdb itself ran the multiplex PCR reads through MiXCR, one entry per CDR3 protein. The table lists about 320,000 distinct CDR3 sequences, 65% of them singletons.

Sequenced sample: peripheral blood. V is TRBV11-1 and J is TRBJ2-7; possibly TRBD1 or TRBD2 for D (5 bases each). The receptor's source is a man aged 35-49 years with primary liver carcinoma and hepatitis B virus infection. Written as DNA, the CDR3 is TGTGCCAGTAGCTACGGGGCCTTCTACGAGCAGTACTTC. This translates into CASSYGAFYEQYF.